Only a few counts were recorded for the clone carrying this T cell receptor beta chain. Antigen specificity is unknown. Trimming pared 4 bases from V and 3 bases from J, leaving 11 bases between. CDR1 is SGHRS and CDR2 is YFSETQ in the germline V gene. The CDR3 loop spans 13 amino acids. Sample-barcoded 5' priming and a J-beta primer mix drove a second PCR of about 6 to 11 cycles. Each of the cDNA molecules was tagged by a template-switch adaptor with 12 random nucleotides. TCRdb redid the calling of the 5' RACE reads with MiXCR, one entry per CDR3 protein. The repertoire includes hundreds of thousands of distinct CDR3 sequences, 27% of them detected once, and approximately 3.3% sits in the top ten. The sample comes from a study of blood T cells in healthy people across ages. Findings of the study overall: There were more naive CD4+ cells and higher diversity in long-lived donors than in aged donors. Per-million-T-cell TCR beta diversity fell roughly linearly with age.

Separately, the same data were catalogued under a study of T cells of mothers and their children. From that study: The extracted RNA was employed in its entirety for cDNA synthesis, at about 1.4 ug per 15 ul.

Sequenced: blood. The J gene is TRBJ2-7, the V gene TRBV5-1; D is unclear. The receptor's source is a boy aged 2 to 9 in good health. The DNA for the CDR3 is TGCGCCAGCAGCGCTGGGGTGGACTACGAGCAGTACTTC. It is translated as CASSAGVDYEQYF.